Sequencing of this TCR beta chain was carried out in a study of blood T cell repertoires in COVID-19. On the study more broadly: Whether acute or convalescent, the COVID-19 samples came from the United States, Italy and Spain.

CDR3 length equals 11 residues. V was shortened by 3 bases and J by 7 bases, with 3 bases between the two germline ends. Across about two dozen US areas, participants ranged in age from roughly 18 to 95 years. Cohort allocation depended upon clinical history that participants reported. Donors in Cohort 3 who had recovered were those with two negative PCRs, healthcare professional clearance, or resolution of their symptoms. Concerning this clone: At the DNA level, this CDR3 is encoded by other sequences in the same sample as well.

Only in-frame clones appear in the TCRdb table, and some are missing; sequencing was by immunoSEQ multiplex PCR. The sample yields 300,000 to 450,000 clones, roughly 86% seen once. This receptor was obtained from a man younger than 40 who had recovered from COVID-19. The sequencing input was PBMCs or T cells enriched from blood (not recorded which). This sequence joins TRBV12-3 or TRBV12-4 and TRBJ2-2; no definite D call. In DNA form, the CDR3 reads TGTGCCAGCAGTTTCAGCGGGGAGCTGTTTTTT. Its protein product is CASSFSGELFF.